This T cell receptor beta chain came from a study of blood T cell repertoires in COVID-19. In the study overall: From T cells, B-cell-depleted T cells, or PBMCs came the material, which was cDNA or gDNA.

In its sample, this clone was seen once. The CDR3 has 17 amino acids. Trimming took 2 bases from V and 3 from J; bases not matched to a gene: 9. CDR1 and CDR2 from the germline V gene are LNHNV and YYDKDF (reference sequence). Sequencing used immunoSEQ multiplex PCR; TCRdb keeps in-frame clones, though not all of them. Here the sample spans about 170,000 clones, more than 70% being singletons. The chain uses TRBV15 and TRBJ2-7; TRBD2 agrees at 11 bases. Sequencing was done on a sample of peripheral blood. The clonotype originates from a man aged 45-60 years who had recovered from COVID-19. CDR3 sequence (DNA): TGTGCCACCAGCAGACTCGTGGGGACTAGCGGCGTCTACGAGCAGTACTTC. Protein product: CATSRLVGTSGVYEQYF. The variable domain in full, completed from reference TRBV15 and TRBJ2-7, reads DAMVIQNPRYQVTQFGKPVTLSCSQTLNHNVMYWYQQKSSQAPKLLFHYYDKDFNNEADTPDNFQSRRPNTSFCFLDIRSPGLGDTAMYLCATSRLVGTSGVYEQYFGPGTRLTVT.